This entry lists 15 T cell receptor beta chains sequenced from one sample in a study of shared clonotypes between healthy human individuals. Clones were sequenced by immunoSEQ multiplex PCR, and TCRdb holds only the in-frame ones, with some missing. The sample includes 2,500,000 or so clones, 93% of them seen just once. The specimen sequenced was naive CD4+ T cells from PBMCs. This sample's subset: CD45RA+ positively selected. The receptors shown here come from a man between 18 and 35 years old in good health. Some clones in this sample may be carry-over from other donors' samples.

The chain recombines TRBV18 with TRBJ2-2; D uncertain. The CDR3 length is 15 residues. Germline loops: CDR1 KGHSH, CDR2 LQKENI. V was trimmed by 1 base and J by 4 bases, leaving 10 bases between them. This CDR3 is CASSPHPPSTGELFF. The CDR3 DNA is TGTGCCAGCTCACCACATCCCCCATCCACCGGGGAGCTGTTTTTT.

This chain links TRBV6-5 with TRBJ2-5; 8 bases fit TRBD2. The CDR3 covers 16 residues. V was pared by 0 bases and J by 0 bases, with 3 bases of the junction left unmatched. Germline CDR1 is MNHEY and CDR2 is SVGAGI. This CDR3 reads CASSYSGSGDQETQYF. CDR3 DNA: TGTGCCAGCAGTTACTCGGGTAGCGGGGACCAAGAGACCCAGTACTTC.

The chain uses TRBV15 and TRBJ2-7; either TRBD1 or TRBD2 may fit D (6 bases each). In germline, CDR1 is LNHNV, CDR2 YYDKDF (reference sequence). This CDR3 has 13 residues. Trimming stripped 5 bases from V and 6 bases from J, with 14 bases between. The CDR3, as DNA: TGTGCCACCAGCGTGGGGGGCGCCCCCGAGCAGTACTTC. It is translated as CATSVGGAPEQYF.

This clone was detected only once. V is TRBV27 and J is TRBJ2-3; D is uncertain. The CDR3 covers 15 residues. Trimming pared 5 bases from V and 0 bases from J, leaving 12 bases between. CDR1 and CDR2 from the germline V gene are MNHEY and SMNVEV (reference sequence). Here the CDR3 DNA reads TGTGCCAGCAGTCCGCGGACGGTGAGCACAGATACGCAGTATTTT. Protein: CASSPRTVSTDTQYF.

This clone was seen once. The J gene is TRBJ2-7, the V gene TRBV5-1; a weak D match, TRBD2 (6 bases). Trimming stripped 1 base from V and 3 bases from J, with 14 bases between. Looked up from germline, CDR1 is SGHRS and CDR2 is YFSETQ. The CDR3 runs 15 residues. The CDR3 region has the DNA TGCGCCAGCAGCTTGTACGGGAGTGACGACTACGAGCAGTACTTC. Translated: CASSLYGSDDYEQYF. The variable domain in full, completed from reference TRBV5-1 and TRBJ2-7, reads KAGVTQTPRYLIKTRGQQVTLSCSPISGHRSVSWYQQTPGQGLQFLFEYFSETQRNKGNFPGRFSGRQFSNSRSEMNVSTLELGDSALYLCASSLYGSDDYEQYFGPGTRLTVT.

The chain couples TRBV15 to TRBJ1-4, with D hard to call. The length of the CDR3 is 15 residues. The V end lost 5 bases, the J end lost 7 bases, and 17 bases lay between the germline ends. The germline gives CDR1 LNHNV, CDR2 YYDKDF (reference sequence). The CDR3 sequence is CATSERPRAIEKLFF. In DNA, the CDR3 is TGTGCCACCAGCGAACGCCCGAGGGCCATTGAAAAACTGTTTTTT. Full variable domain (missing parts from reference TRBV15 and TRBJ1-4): DAMVIQNPRYQVTQFGKPVTLSCSQTLNHNVMYWYQQKSSQAPKLLFHYYDKDFNNEADTPDNFQSRRPNTSFCFLDIRSPGLGDTAMYLCATSERPRAIEKLFFGSGTQLSVL.

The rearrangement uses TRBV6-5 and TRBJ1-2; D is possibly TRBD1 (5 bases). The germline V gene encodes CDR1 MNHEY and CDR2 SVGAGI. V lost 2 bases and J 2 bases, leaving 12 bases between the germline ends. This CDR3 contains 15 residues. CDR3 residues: CASSYGQGGNYGYTF. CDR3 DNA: TGTGCCAGCAGTTACGGTCAGGGAGGGAACTATGGCTACACCTTC.

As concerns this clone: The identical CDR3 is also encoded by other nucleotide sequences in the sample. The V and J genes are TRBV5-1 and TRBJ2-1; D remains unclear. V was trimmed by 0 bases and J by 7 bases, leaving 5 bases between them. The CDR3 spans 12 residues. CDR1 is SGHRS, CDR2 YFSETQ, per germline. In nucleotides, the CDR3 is TGCGCCAGCAGCTTGGAAGGGAATGAGCAGTTCTTC. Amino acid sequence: CASSLEGNEQFF. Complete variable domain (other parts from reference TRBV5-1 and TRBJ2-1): KAGVTQTPRYLIKTRGQQVTLSCSPISGHRSVSWYQQTPGQGLQFLFEYFSETQRNKGNFPGRFSGRQFSNSRSEMNVSTLELGDSALYLCASSLEGNEQFFGPGTRLTVL.

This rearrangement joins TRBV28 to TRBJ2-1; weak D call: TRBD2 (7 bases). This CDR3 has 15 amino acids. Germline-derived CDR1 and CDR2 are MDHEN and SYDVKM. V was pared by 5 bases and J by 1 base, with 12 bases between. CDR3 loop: CASSGGGPSYNEQFF. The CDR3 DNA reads TGTGCCAGCAGTGGGGGGGGGCCGTCCTACAATGAGCAGTTCTTC.

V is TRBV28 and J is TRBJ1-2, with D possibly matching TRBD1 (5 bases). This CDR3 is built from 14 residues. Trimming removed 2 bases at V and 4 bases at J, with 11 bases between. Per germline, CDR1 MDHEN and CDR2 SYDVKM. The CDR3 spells CASSLRSGTYGYTF. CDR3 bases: TGTGCCAGCAGTTTAAGATCAGGGACCTATGGCTACACCTTC.

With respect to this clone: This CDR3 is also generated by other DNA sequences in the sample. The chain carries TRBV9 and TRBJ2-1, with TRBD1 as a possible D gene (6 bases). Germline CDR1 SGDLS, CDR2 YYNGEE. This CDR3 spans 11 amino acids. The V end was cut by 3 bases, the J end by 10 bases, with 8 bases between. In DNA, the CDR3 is TGTGCCAGCAGCGCAGGGGACGAGCAGTTCTTC. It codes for CASSAGDEQFF.

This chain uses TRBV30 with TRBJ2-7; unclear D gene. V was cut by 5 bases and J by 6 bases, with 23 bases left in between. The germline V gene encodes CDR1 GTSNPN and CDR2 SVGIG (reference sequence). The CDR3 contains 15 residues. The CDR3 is CAWHHGQPFPSEQYF. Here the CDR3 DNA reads TGTGCCTGGCACCACGGGCAGCCCTTCCCCTCCGAGCAGTACTTC.

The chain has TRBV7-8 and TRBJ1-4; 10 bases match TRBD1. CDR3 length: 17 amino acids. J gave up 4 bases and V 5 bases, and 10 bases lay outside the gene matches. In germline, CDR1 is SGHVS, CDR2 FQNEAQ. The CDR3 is CASSLGTGANLNEKLFF. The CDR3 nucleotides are TGTGCCAGCAGCCTGGGGACAGGGGCAAACCTTAATGAAAAACTGTTTTTT.

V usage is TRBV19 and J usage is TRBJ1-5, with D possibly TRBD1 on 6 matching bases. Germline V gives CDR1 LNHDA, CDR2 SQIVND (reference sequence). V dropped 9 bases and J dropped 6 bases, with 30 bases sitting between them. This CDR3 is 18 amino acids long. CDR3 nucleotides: TGTGCCAGCGGAAGAGACAGGAGACTACCTTCCCCTAGTCAGCCCCAGCATTTT. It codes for CASGRDRRLPSPSQPQHF.

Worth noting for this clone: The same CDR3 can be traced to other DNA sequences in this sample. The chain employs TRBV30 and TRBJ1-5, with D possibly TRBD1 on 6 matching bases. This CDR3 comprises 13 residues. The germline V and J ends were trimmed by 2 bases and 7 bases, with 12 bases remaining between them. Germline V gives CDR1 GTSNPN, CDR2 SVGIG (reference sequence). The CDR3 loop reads CAWSTQGNQPQHF. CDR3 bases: TGTGCCTGGAGTACACAGGGTAACCAGCCCCAGCATTTT.